The clone carrying this TCR beta chain was seen a few times. Its antigen is unidentified. These data originate in a study of early T cells in non-severe SARS-CoV-2 infection. Study-wide context: Unpaired chains resulted from sequencing bulk RNA of unsorted whole blood. Findings of the study overall: VDJdb matches were skewed toward anti-spike CD8 T cell responses.

The trim removed 6 bases at V and 5 bases at J, leaving 6 bases unmatched. CDR3 length equals 14 residues. The TCR library protocol attached unique molecular identifiers to the individual cDNA molecules. TCRdb used MiXCR to reprocess the 5' RACE reads, holding one entry per CDR3 protein. The table includes tens of thousands of distinct CDR3 sequences, 5.7% detected once. This clonotype originated in an adult who was a healthcare worker with PCR-confirmed SARS-CoV-2 infection or an uninfected control (not recorded which). The rearrangement uses TRBV12-3 or TRBV12-4 and TRBJ1-5; 8 bases fit TRBD1. The material sequenced was whole blood. The CDR3 loop is CASSQGAAYQPQHF. CDR3 DNA sequence: TGTGCCAGCAGCCAGGGGGCGGCTTATCAGCCCCAGCATTTT.